This is a list of T cell receptor beta chains from one sample in a study of Ad26.COV2.S vaccination and SARS-CoV-2 variants. The method was immunoSEQ multiplex PCR; TCRdb's version includes in-frame clones alone and lacks a portion of them. The sample includes roughly 410,000 clones, 83% of them seen just once. The sequenced sample was peripheral blood, obtained in a trial of Ad26.COV2.S vaccine versus placebo. These receptors were collected from a person aged 18-60 years who received the Ad26.COV2.S COVID-19 vaccine or a placebo. The CDR3 runs from the conserved cysteine through the conserved F or W. The D gene is left open where the match is weak. Size values are once, few and many counts, or a class for expanded clones, and some rows have none.

j_gene	v_gene	d_gene	abundance	CDR3nt	CDR3aa
TRBJ1-2	TRBV18	TRBD1	once	TGTGCCAGCTCACCAACGGGCGGGACAGGGGATGGCTACACCTTC	CASSPTGGTGDGYTF
TRBJ1-1	TRBV6-2/TRBV6-3	-	-	TGTGCCAGCAGACCTCAGGGAAACACTGAAGCTTTCTTT	CASRPQGNTEAFF
TRBJ2-1	TRBV7-2	-	-	TGTGCCAGCAGCTTCCTTCTAGCCCACGAGCAGTTCTTC	CASSFLLAHEQFF
TRBJ2-1	TRBV7-2	TRBD2	-	TGTGCCAGCGCTCCGCGGGCTAGCGGGTACTACAATGAGCAGTTCTTC	CASAPRASGYYNEQFF
TRBJ2-3	TRBV4-2	TRBD2	-	TGTGCCAGCAGCCAAGCGGGAGGGCCAGATACGCAGTATTTT	CASSQAGGPDTQYF
TRBJ2-7	TRBV19	TRBD2	-	TGTGCCAGTAGTATAGGACTAGCGGGCACCTACGAGCAGTACTTC	CASSIGLAGTYEQYF
TRBJ2-2	TRBV5-1	TRBD2	few	TGCGCCAGCAGCTTGGCCGCCAGCGGGACGAGGGAGCTGTTTTTT	CASSLAASGTRELFF
TRBJ2-3	TRBV11-1	-	-	TGTGCCAGCAGCTTTTCCACCCGCGGGGTGGGGTATTTT	CASSFSTRGVGYF
TRBJ1-1	TRBV7-2	-	-	TGTGCCAGCAGCTTAGGTTCGGTGAACACTGAAGCTTTCTTT	CASSLGSVNTEAFF
TRBJ1-2	TRBV6-1	-	-	TGTGCCAGCAGTGAACGGGTAAAGGGCTACACCTTC	CASSERVKGYTF
TRBJ1-5	TRBV9	-	-	TGTGCCAGCAGCGTTGGGGGGAGTCAGCCCCAGCATTTT	CASSVGGSQPQHF
TRBJ1-2	TRBV10-2	-	-	TGCGCCAGCAGGCCGGCCCGGGACGAAAGAGGCTATGGCTACACCTTC	CASRPARDERGYGYTF
TRBJ1-5	TRBV4-1	-	-	TGCGCCAGCAGCCAAGGTGGGGTACAGCCCCAGCATTTT	CASSQGGVQPQHF
TRBJ2-3	TRBV11-3	-	-	TGTGCCAGCAGCTTAGGTCTAGAGGAGCAGTATTTT	CASSLGLEEQYF
TRBJ2-4	TRBV5-6	-	once	TGTGCCAGCAGCTTGGCGAGGGGCATTCAGTACTTC	CASSLARGIQYF
TRBJ2-2	TRBV6-2/TRBV6-3	-	few	TGTGCCAGCAGCCACATTCCGGGTCTTAACACCGGGGAGCTGTTTTTT	CASSHIPGLNTGELFF
TRBJ2-3	TRBV27	TRBD2	-	TGTGCCAGCAGTTTACAGGGAGGGGCACTACGCACAGATACGCAGTATTTT	CASSLQGGALRTDTQYF
TRBJ1-6	TRBV18	-	-	TGTGCCAGCTCACCCCTTGGGGGATCTGCCGACGGTTCACCCCTCCACTTT	CASSPLGGSADGSPLHF
TRBJ2-7	TRBV11-3	TRBD2	once	TGTGCCAGCAGCCCGGGCGGGACTAGGGGCGCATACGAGCAGTACTTC	CASSPGGTRGAYEQYF
TRBJ2-5	TRBV24-1	TRBD2	-	TGTGCCACCAGTGATCCTGCGGGAGGCCAAGAGACCCAGTACTTC	CATSDPAGGQETQYF
TRBJ2-5	TRBV9	TRBD2	-	TGTGCCAGCAGCGGCCGATGGGGGGGCCAAGAGACCCAGTACTTC	CASSGRWGGQETQYF
TRBJ2-3	TRBV9	TRBD1	-	TGTGCCAGCAGCGTAGGGACAGGGGGCGCAGATACGCAGTATTTT	CASSVGTGGADTQYF
TRBJ2-3	TRBV11-3	-	-	TGTGCCAGCAGCTTCGGAGGGAGATTGATTTCTAGCACAGATACGCAGTATTTT	CASSFGGRLISSTDTQYF
TRBJ2-6	TRBV21-1	-	once	TGTGCCGTCCGGGACAGGGGCCCATCTGGGGCCAACGTCCTGACTTTC	CAVRDRGPSGANVLTF
TRBJ1-2	TRBV29-1	-	-	TGCAGCGTTGAAGGGGGACCCAACTATGGCTACACCTTC	CSVEGGPNYGYTF
TRBJ1-2	TRBV19	-	-	TGTGCCAGTAGTGCCGGGGTCTATGGCTACACCTTC	CASSAGVYGYTF
TRBJ1-2	TRBV9	-	-	TGTGCCAGCAGCGTTGCCGACGGGAGAGTCTTTAGATGCACCTTC	CASSVADGRVFRCTF
TRBJ2-7	TRBV6-2/TRBV6-3	TRBD1	-	TGTGCCAGCAGTTCTCGACTCATTACAGGGGGCTACGAGCAGTACTTC	CASSSRLITGGYEQYF
TRBJ1-2	TRBV19	-	-	TGTGCCAGTAGTATAGACGGGGCCCTAGGCTACACCTTC	CASSIDGALGYTF
TRBJ2-7	TRBV24-1	-	-	TGTGCCACCAGTGACAACAACTACGAGCAGTACTTC	CATSDNNYEQYF
TRBJ2-2	TRBV6-5	-	-	TGTGCCAGCAGTTACCTAGAGTCCGGGGAGCTGTTTTTT	CASSYLESGELFF
TRBJ2-3	TRBV4-3	TRBD2	-	TGCGCCAGCAGCCAAGAACCCGGGAGCGGGGACGTCACAGATACGCAGTATTTT	CASSQEPGSGDVTDTQYF
TRBJ2-7	TRBV6-5	-	-	TGTGCCAGCAGAGCCGGGACGGAGACCTACGAGCAGTACTTC	CASRAGTETYEQYF
TRBJ1-6	TRBV7-9	-	-	TGTGCCAGCAGCTTAGATTTTCGGGGGGCACCCCTCCACTTT	CASSLDFRGAPLHF
TRBJ1-1	TRBV11-1	TRBD1	-	TGTGCCAGCAGCTCCCCCTTGAGGGACAGGGTTCCTGAAGCTTTCTTT	CASSSPLRDRVPEAFF
TRBJ1-2	TRBV4-2	-	-	TGTGCCAGCAGCAAAACCTCGGGAACTAACTATGGCTACACCTTC	CASSKTSGTNYGYTF
TRBJ2-7	TRBV19	-	-	TGTGCCGGCAGCCACGAGCAGTACTTC	CAGSHEQYF
TRBJ1-6	TRBV2	-	-	TGTGCCAGCCGAGAAACAGTTTCCAATTCACCCCTCCACTTT	CASRETVSNSPLHF
TRBJ2-7	TRBV10-3	TRBD2	-	TGTGCCATCAGCACTAGCGGGAGTGAAGAGCAGTACTTC	CAISTSGSEEQYF
TRBJ1-5	TRBV18	-	-	TGTGCCAGCTCGTCGCGCGGCCAGTCCAATCAGCCCCAGCATTTT	CASSSRGQSNQPQHF
TRBJ1-1	TRBV5-6	-	few	TGTGCCAGCAGCCCCTCAACGGGCACTGAAGCTTTCTTT	CASSPSTGTEAFF
TRBJ1-3	TRBV3-1/TRBV3-2	-	-	TGTGCCAGCAGCACCGGGGCGAGCTCTGGAAACACCATATATTTT	CASSTGASSGNTIYF
TRBJ1-2	TRBV4-3	-	-	TGCGCCAGCAGCCAAGGTAGGACTCCCTGGGCTGGCTACACCTTC	CASSQGRTPWAGYTF
TRBJ2-1	TRBV19	TRBD2	-	TGTGCCAGTACCAGGGTGGCGGGAGGTTACAATGAGCAGTTCTTC	CASTRVAGGYNEQFF
TRBJ1-5	TRBV12-5	-	-	TGTGCTAGTAAGGTAACCCCGCCTCAGCCCCAGCATTTT	CASKVTPPQPQHF
TRBJ2-7	TRBV7-8	TRBD1	-	TGTGCCAGCAGCTTAGGGACAGGACCCTACGAGCAGTACTTC	CASSLGTGPYEQYF
TRBJ2-5	TRBV2	TRBD2	-	TGTGCCAGCAGGGACCTGGCTAGCGGTGGGACCCAGTACTTC	CASRDLASGGTQYF
TRBJ2-5	TRBV18	-	-	TGTGCCAGCTCACCTGGGGGGGAGACCCAGTACTTC	CASSPGGETQYF
TRBJ1-1	TRBV2	-	-	TGTGCCAGCAGTGGAACCAGGAGAACTGAAGCTTTCTTT	CASSGTRRTEAFF
TRBJ1-4	TRBV7-9	-	-	TGTGCCAGCAGCTTCCTTCGGGCGGGGCGAACAACTAATGAAAAACTGTTTTTT	CASSFLRAGRTTNEKLFF
TRBJ1-1	TRBV7-6	-	-	TGTGCCAGCAGCTTAGGGCCCAGCTTGAACACTGAAGCTTTCTTT	CASSLGPSLNTEAFF
TRBJ1-1	TRBV2	-	-	TGTGCCAGCAGTCGGGCTTTGGGATTAATGAACACTGAAGCTTTCTTT	CASSRALGLMNTEAFF
TRBJ2-1	TRBV7-9	-	-	TGTGCCAGCAGCCCGATCAGCCCCAGCTCCTACAATGAGCAGTTCTTC	CASSPISPSSYNEQFF
TRBJ2-1	TRBV5-1	TRBD2	-	TGCGCCAGCAGCTTGGGTGCTAGCGGGGGCCTGGGAGAGCAGTTCTTC	CASSLGASGGLGEQFF
TRBJ2-3	TRBV5-6	TRBD1	once	TGTGCCAGCAGCTTCCCTTTTAGGAGCGGGACAGGGGATACGCAGTATTTT	CASSFPFRSGTGDTQYF